A selection of T cell receptor beta chains follows, all from one sample in a study of cytomegalovirus exposure and HLA in healthy donors. Here immunoSEQ multiplex PCR was the method, and the copy in TCRdb shows in-frame clones only, minus some. Here the sample spans approximately 150,000 clones, 68% being singletons. Sequencing used PBMCs. These TCRs come from a man between 45 and 60 years old in good health and CMV-seronegative. The CDR3 runs from the conserved cysteine through the conserved F or W. A D gene is named only where the DNA matches it firmly. Only part of the rows carry a size: once, few, many, or a class if the clone is expanded.

V,D,J,size,CDR3,DNA
TRBV7-2,TRBD2,TRBJ2-7,few,CASSLGTSGLTYEQYF,TGTGCCAGCAGCTTAGGGACTAGCGGGTTGACCTACGAGCAGTACTTC
TRBV7-9,.,TRBJ1-6,.,CASSPVGSIYNSPLHF,TGTGCCAGCAGCCCCGTTGGCTCGATCTATAATTCACCCCTCCACTTT
TRBV7-9,TRBD1,TRBJ1-5,few,CASSPYRGGNQPQHF,TGTGCCAGCAGCCCCTACAGGGGAGGCAATCAGCCCCAGCATTTT
TRBV27,TRBD1,TRBJ2-1,once,CASSSSGTGSVYNEQFF,TGTGCCAGCAGTTCATCCGGGACAGGGTCGGTGTACAATGAGCAGTTCTTC
TRBV14,TRBD2,TRBJ2-7,.,CASSRRASGGAGEQYF,TGTGCCAGCAGCCGCCGGGCTAGCGGGGGGGCCGGGGAGCAGTACTTC
TRBV4-1,.,TRBJ1-1,.,CASSQDRMKEGTEAFF,TGCGCCAGCAGCCAAGATCGAATGAAGGAGGGCACTGAAGCTTTCTTT
TRBV5-4,TRBD1,TRBJ1-6,.,CASSGPPGGNSPLHF,TGTGCCAGCAGCGGGCCCCCAGGGGGGAATTCACCCCTCCACTTT
TRBV6-5,TRBD1,TRBJ2-7,.,CASTLSGTGAYEQYF,TGTGCCAGCACCCTATCCGGGACAGGGGCCTACGAGCAGTACTTC
TRBV5-6,TRBD1,TRBJ1-1,.,CASSLGTGREYTEAFF,TGTGCCAGCAGCTTGGGGACAGGGCGAGAATACACTGAAGCTTTCTTT
TRBV5-1,.,TRBJ2-7,few,CASSSPGASYEQYF,TGCGCCAGCAGCTCCCCAGGGGCCTCCTACGAGCAGTACTTC
TRBV6-5,TRBD1,TRBJ2-2,.,CAIGTGNTGELFF,TGTGCCATCGGGACAGGGAACACCGGGGAGCTGTTTTTT
TRBV28,.,TRBJ2-2,once,CASSPQFTGELFF,TGTGCCAGCAGCCCGCAGTTTACCGGGGAGCTGTTTTTT
TRBV19,.,TRBJ2-5,.,CASSIGRETQYF,TGTGCCAGTAGTATTGGCAGGGAGACCCAGTACTTC
TRBV5-6,TRBD1,TRBJ2-7,.,CASSWDRGVYEQYF,TGTGCCAGCAGCTGGGACAGGGGAGTCTACGAGCAGTACTTC
TRBV10-3,.,TRBJ2-7,few,CAISDPRGGNEQYF,TGTGCCATCAGTGACCCTAGGGGGGGAAACGAGCAGTACTTC
TRBV28,.,TRBJ1-5,.,CASSPGWQPQHF,TGTGCCAGCAGCCCAGGGTGGCAGCCCCAGCATTTT
TRBV9,TRBD2,TRBJ2-1,.,CASSPEGSGGGRGFF,TGTGCCAGCAGCCCCGAGGGAAGCGGGGGGGGGCGGGGGTTCTTC
TRBV5-1,TRBD1,TRBJ1-4,.,CASSLRAPGTGGIATNEKLFF,TGCGCCAGCAGCTTGAGGGCCCCCGGGACAGGGGGGATCGCAACTAATGAAAAACTGTTTTTT
TRBV4-2,.,TRBJ1-4,.,CASSQERGATNEKLFF,TGTGCCAGCAGCCAAGAAAGAGGTGCAACTAATGAAAAACTGTTTTTT
TRBV5-4,.,TRBJ2-7,few,CASSLSSYEQYF,TGTGCCAGCAGCCTAAGCTCCTACGAGCAGTACTTC
TRBV4-1,.,TRBJ2-1,few,CASSQDGQFNEQFF,TGCGCCAGCAGCCAAGACGGACAGTTCAATGAGCAGTTCTTC
TRBV7-9,.,TRBJ2-6,few,CASSFWLSGANVLTF,TGTGCCAGCAGCTTCTGGCTCTCTGGGGCCAACGTCCTGACTTTC
TRBV6-6,.,TRBJ2-5,.,CASIGGGETQYF,TGTGCCAGCATCGGGGGAGGAGAGACCCAGTACTTC
TRBV9,.,TRBJ1-1,.,CASSVSGRVTEAFF,TGTGCCAGCAGCGTATCAGGGAGGGTCACTGAAGCTTTCTTT
TRBV2,.,TRBJ2-7,.,CASSEQSYEQYF,TGTGCCAGCAGTGAACAGTCCTACGAGCAGTACTTC
TRBV10-3,TRBD1,TRBJ1-5,.,CAISEAAGGANQPQHF,TGTGCCATCAGTGAGGCGGCAGGGGGAGCCAATCAGCCCCAGCATTTT
TRBV9,.,TRBJ1-4,.,CASSVGGLEEKLFF,TGTGCCAGCAGCGTAGGAGGGCTTGAGGAAAAACTGTTTTTT
TRBV5-1,.,TRBJ1-2,.,CASSLGLGGNYGYTF,TGCGCCAGCAGCTTGGGGCTAGGCGGGAACTATGGCTACACCTTC
TRBV27,.,TRBJ1-5,.,CASSWEANQPQHF,TGTGCCAGCAGTTGGGAGGCTAATCAGCCCCAGCATTTT
TRBV28,.,TRBJ2-7,few,CASSIWDNGAEQYF,TGTGCCAGCAGCATCTGGGACAATGGCGCCGAGCAGTACTTC
TRBV4-2,.,TRBJ1-3,.,CASSQNIYGGAGNTIYF,TGTGCCAGCAGCCAGAATATTTACGGGGGGGCTGGAAACACCATATATTTT
TRBV13,.,TRBJ1-5,.,CASSSRGGNQPQHF,TGTGCCAGCAGCTCGAGGGGGGGGAATCAGCCCCAGCATTTT
TRBV4-3,.,TRBJ2-2,few,CASSHPSDRTNTGELFF,TGCGCCAGCAGCCATCCCTCCGACAGAACGAACACCGGGGAGCTGTTTTTT
TRBV5-1,.,TRBJ1-4,.,CASSFAGSLGTNEKLFF,TGCGCCAGCAGCTTCGCGGGATCCTTAGGCACTAATGAAAAACTGTTTTTT
TRBV6-4,TRBD1,TRBJ2-2,once,CASILVRGPTGELFF,TGTGCCAGCATTCTAGTCAGGGGGCCCACCGGGGAGCTGTTTTTT
TRBV7-6,.,TRBJ2-4,.,CASSPGGFDSSKNIQYF,TGTGCCAGCAGCCCGGGGGGCTTTGACAGCTCCAAAAACATTCAGTACTTC
TRBV5-1,.,TRBJ2-4,.,CASSSGGAAKNIQYF,TGCGCCAGCAGCTCGGGGGGCGCGGCCAAAAACATTCAGTACTTC
TRBV2,.,TRBJ1-3,.,CASSEGRGSGNTIYF,TGTGCCAGCAGTGAGGGCAGGGGCTCTGGAAACACCATATATTTT
TRBV4-1,.,TRBJ1-4,few,CASSHAGATNEKLFF,TGCGCCAGCAGCCATGCCGGGGCAACTAATGAAAAACTGTTTTTT
TRBV7-3,.,TRBJ1-1,.,CASSLPEASEAFF,TGTGCCAGCAGCTTACCGGAGGCCAGTGAAGCTTTCTTT
TRBV28,.,TRBJ2-7,.,CASRLPGLPQYF,TGTGCCAGCAGGCTACCGGGACTTCCTCAGTACTTC
TRBV11-2,.,TRBJ1-2,.,CASSLEPGMSYGYTF,TGTGCCAGCAGCTTAGAACCAGGGATGAGCTATGGCTACACCTTC